The text below deals with one TCR beta chain. Its target is not known. Some clones are missing from TCRdb's copy, which holds only in-frame ones; the method was immunoSEQ multiplex PCR. The sample carries 95,000 to 150,000 clones, around 86% recorded once. This entry is derived from a study of T cell responses to AZD1222 COVID-19 vaccine. Study-level findings and limits: Unmutated regions of variants are reportedly targeted by nearly half of spike-specific TCRs. White British ancestry dominated among donors, who included more females, and clonal diversity was possibly underestimated.

V lost 4 bases, J lost 1 base, and 6 bases stayed unmatched. The CDR3 runs 15 residues. Germline CDR1 and CDR2: SGHVS and FQNEAQ. This specimen was peripheral blood, taken on day 0 of AZD1222 vaccination. The sequence derives from an adult in good health. The chain is built from TRBV7-8 and TRBJ2-7; 8 bases align to TRBD1. The CDR3 DNA sequence: TGTGCCAGCAGCTCCTTTAGGGACAGGTCCTACGAGCAGTACTTC. As protein: CASSSFRDRSYEQYF. Filled out from reference TRBV7-8 and TRBJ2-7, the complete variable domain reads GAGVSQSPRYKVAKRGQDVALRCDPISGHVSLFWYQQALGQGPEFLTYFQNEAQLDKSGLPSDRFFAERPEGSVSTLKIQRTQQEDSAVYLCASSSFRDRSYEQYFGPGTRLTVT.